Listed here are 20 T cell receptor beta chains from one sample, sequenced in a study of Tregs in tolerant kidney transplant recipients. Mixed chimerism was transient after nonmyeloablative marrow transplants from related graft donors. Profiled with immunoSEQ multiplex PCR; TCRdb holds only in-frame clones, not every one. This repertoire shows approximately 60,000 clones, 80% to 90% found once; its top ten account for 3.8%. The source material was CD4+ T cells from blood (PBMCs), sampled 6 months after the transplant. These receptors came from a human patient who received a combined kidney and bone marrow transplant. Some T cells may have come from the graft donor.

The chain uses TRBV7-9 and TRBJ2-2; possible D gene TRBD2, 6 bases. This CDR3 region has 15 residues. The V gene lost 5 bases and the J gene lost 1 base, with 11 bases spanning the gap. Germline-derived CDR1 and CDR2 are SEHNR and FQNEAQ (reference sequence). CDR3 bases: TGTGCCAGCAGCCAGCGGGTTTTGAACACCGGGGAGCTGTTTTTT. It specifies CASSQRVLNTGELFF.

This sequence joins TRBV7-2 and TRBJ1-2; D uncertain. The germline V and J ends were trimmed by 4 bases and 0 bases, with 12 bases remaining between them. The CDR3 runs 15 residues. The germline CDR1 and CDR2 sequences are SGHTA and FQGNSA. CDR3: CASSSTGDPNYGYTF. DNA for the CDR3: TGTGCCAGCAGCTCAACGGGAGATCCTAACTATGGCTACACCTTC.

This chain links TRBV29-1 with TRBJ2-7, with D possibly being TRBD2 (6 bases). Between the trimmed V and J ends, which lost 7 bases and 1 base, there was a span of 14 bases. Germline lookup yields CDR1 SQVTM and CDR2 ANQGSEA. The CDR3 sequence is 13 residues long. The CDR3 bases are TGCAGCGGCCTTCCAGCGGGTTCCTACGAGCAGTACTTC. Translated, it gives CSGLPAGSYEQYF.

The chain uses TRBV7-8 and TRBJ2-1; D gene unclear. V was clipped by 5 bases and J by 2 bases, with 13 bases between them. The germline V gene encodes CDR1 SGHVS and CDR2 FQNEAQ. This CDR3 comprises 15 residues. The CDR3 is CASSLSYGPYNEQFF. CDR3 nucleotide sequence: TGTGCCAGCAGCCTCAGTTATGGCCCCTACAATGAGCAGTTCTTC. Supplemented by reference TRBV7-8 and TRBJ2-1, the full variable domain reads GAGVSQSPRYKVAKRGQDVALRCDPISGHVSLFWYQQALGQGPEFLTYFQNEAQLDKSGLPSDRFFAERPEGSVSTLKIQRTQQEDSAVYLCASSLSYGPYNEQFFGPGTRLTVL.

The chain has TRBV4-1 and TRBJ2-3; 7 bases line up with TRBD1. In germline, CDR1 is MGHRA, CDR2 YSYEKL. The CDR3 loop spans 15 amino acids. V gave up 4 bases and J gave up 4 bases; unmatched junction bases: 8. CDR3 sequence (DNA): TGCGCCAGCAGCCTACAGGGGCTGACTGCAGATACGCAGTATTTT. Protein: CASSLQGLTADTQYF.

This chain connects TRBV7-3 to TRBJ2-1; 7 positions match TRBD1. Germline V lookup: CDR1 SGHTA, CDR2 FQGTGA. The CDR3 has 14 residues. The trim removed 1 base at V and 7 bases at J, leaving 4 bases unmatched. The CDR3 reads CASSLIDRDNEQFF. The CDR3 DNA is TGTGCCAGCAGCTTAATTGACAGGGATAATGAGCAGTTCTTC.

V gene TRBV11-2 combines with J gene TRBJ1-1, with D tentatively TRBD1 (5 bases). The V end was cut by 1 base, the J end by 1 base, with 10 bases between. The CDR3 loop spans 15 amino acids. CDR1 is SGHAT, CDR2 FQNNGV, per germline. This chain's CDR3 is CASSLAGGENTEAFF. The CDR3 DNA follows: TGTGCCAGCAGCTTAGCTGGGGGGGAGAACACTGAAGCTTTCTTT. The whole variable domain, remainder taken from reference TRBV11-2 and TRBJ1-1, is EAGVAQSPRYKIIEKRQSVAFWCNPISGHATLYWYQQILGQGPKLLIQFQNNGVVDDSQLPKDRFSAERLKGVDSTLKIQPAKLEDSAVYLCASSLAGGENTEAFFGQGTRLTVV.

The chain links TRBV7-3 to TRBJ2-1; 8 bases agree with TRBD2. The V and J ends lost 1 base and 13 bases, in that order; junction bases with no gene match: 6. Per germline, CDR1 SGHTA and CDR2 FQGTGA. The CDR3 length is 13 residues. CDR3 DNA: TGTGCCAGCAGCTTAAGTCCTAGCGGGCAACAGTTCTTC. This encodes CASSLSPSGQQFF.

A word on this clone: This sample includes further DNA sequences coding for the same CDR3. This sequence joins TRBV7-2 and TRBJ2-2; D is uncertain. The CDR3 is 13 amino acids. Per germline, CDR1 SGHTA and CDR2 FQGNSA. The V and J ends lost 4 bases and 5 bases respectively, with 8 bases between them. CDR3 loop: CASSSRSTGELFF. CDR3 nucleotides: TGTGCCAGCAGCTCTAGATCAACCGGGGAGCTGTTTTTT.

This chain uses TRBV19 with TRBJ2-2; D is undetermined. Trimming left V 9 bases short and J 3 bases short, with 17 bases between. The CDR3 contains 15 residues. In germline, CDR1 is LNHDA, CDR2 SQIVND (reference sequence). The CDR3, as DNA: TGTGCCAGCAGGTCCATACAGAAACACACCGGGGAGCTGTTTTTT. This sequence encodes CASRSIQKHTGELFF.

The CDR3 protein is CASSPNRASYNEQFF. CDR3 coding DNA: TGTGCCAGCAGCCCTAATCGCGCATCCTACAATGAGCAGTTCTTC. V usage is TRBV7-8 and J usage is TRBJ2-1; no reliable D call. The V end lost 5 bases, the J end lost 1 base, and 12 bases lay between the germline ends. This CDR3 contains 15 residues. Germline V gene sequence: CDR1 SGHVS, CDR2 FQNEAQ. Full variable domain (rest looked up from reference TRBV7-8 and TRBJ2-1): GAGVSQSPRYKVAKRGQDVALRCDPISGHVSLFWYQQALGQGPEFLTYFQNEAQLDKSGLPSDRFFAERPEGSVSTLKIQRTQQEDSAVYLCASSPNRASYNEQFFGPGTRLTVL.

The chain couples TRBV30 to TRBJ1-3; 10 nucleotides line up with TRBD1. Germline values: CDR1 GTSNPN, CDR2 SVGIG (reference sequence). CDR3 length: 14 amino acids. The junction had 3 bases not matched to a gene; V was cut back by 5 bases and J by 2 bases. The DNA of the CDR3 is TGTGCCTGGCGTGGACAGGGGGCTGGAAACACCATATATTTT. This sequence encodes CAWRGQGAGNTIYF. Looking up the rest from reference TRBV30 and TRBJ1-3 gives the full variable domain: SQTIHQWPATLVQPVGSPLSLECTVEGTSNPNLYWYRQAAGRGLQLLFYSVGIGQISSEVPQNLSASRPQDRQFILSSKKLLLSDSGFYLCAWRGQGAGNTIYFGEGSWLTVV.

V usage is TRBV7-2 and J usage is TRBJ1-5; TRBD1 agrees at 9 bases. This CDR3 has 15 amino acids. V was clipped by 2 bases and J by 6 bases; unmatched bases: 5. Germline CDR1 and CDR2: SGHTA and FQGNSA. CDR3: CASSLWTGASQPQHF. The CDR3 bases are TGTGCCAGCAGCTTATGGACAGGGGCAAGTCAGCCCCAGCATTTT. Full variable domain (remainder filled in from reference TRBV7-2 and TRBJ1-5): GAGVSQSPSNKVTEKGKDVELRCDPISGHTALYWYRQSLGQGLEFLIYFQGNSAPDKSGLPSDRFSAERTGGSVSTLTIQRTQQEDSAVYLCASSLWTGASQPQHFGDGTRLSIL.

This clone came up a few times. This chain joins TRBV6-5 and TRBJ1-3; TRBD1 agrees at 8 bases. V dropped 8 bases and J dropped 0; count of bases not matched to a gene: 6. The CDR3 runs 15 residues. CDR1 is MNHEY and CDR2 is SVGAGI in the germline V gene. For the CDR3, the DNA is TGTGCCAGCCGCCGGGACAGGAACTCTGGAAACACCATATATTTT. This codes for CASRRDRNSGNTIYF.

The chain joins TRBV7-7 to TRBJ2-1; D gene unclear. CDR1 is SSHAT, CDR2 FNYEAQ, per germline (reference sequence). CDR3 length: 16 amino acids. The V end lost 5 bases, the J end lost 2 bases, and 16 bases lay between the germline ends. CDR3 DNA: TGTGCCAGCAGCAACGAGGCCTTTCCTACCTACAATGAGCAGTTCTTC. Translated, it gives CASSNEAFPTYNEQFF.

The CDR3 spells CASRWDREFSPLHF. Here the CDR3 DNA reads TGTGCCAGCAGGTGGGACAGGGAATTCTCACCCCTCCACTTT. The chain is built from TRBV6-5 and TRBJ1-6; 9 nucleotides match TRBD1. V lost 6 bases, J lost 10 bases, and 7 bases stayed unmatched. The CDR3 has 14 amino acids. CDR1 is MNHEY, CDR2 SVGAGI, per germline.

For this clone: A junction end diverges from the germline sequence, so it may reflect a read error. The identical CDR3 is also encoded by other nucleotide sequences in the sample. The rearrangement joins TRBV15 to TRBJ1-6; D unclear. This CDR3 spans 14 amino acids. Germline V gene sequence: CDR1 LNHNV, CDR2 YYDKDF (reference sequence). DNA for the CDR3: TGTGCCACCAGCAGACGGAACGGGGATTCCCCCCTCCACTTT. This encodes CATSRRNGDSPLHF.

This chain links TRBV5-1 with TRBJ2-2; D is possibly TRBD2 (5 bases). The CDR3 loop spans 15 amino acids. Germline V gives CDR1 SGHRS, CDR2 YFSETQ. Trimming stripped 1 base from V and 4 bases from J, with 11 bases between. CDR3 protein: CASSLSAEGTGELFF. The CDR3, as DNA: TGCGCCAGCAGCTTGTCGGCAGAGGGCACCGGGGAGCTGTTTTTT. The complete variable domain, with remaining parts taken from reference TRBV5-1 and TRBJ2-2, reads KAGVTQTPRYLIKTRGQQVTLSCSPISGHRSVSWYQQTPGQGLQFLFEYFSETQRNKGNFPGRFSGRQFSNSRSEMNVSTLELGDSALYLCASSLSAEGTGELFFGEGSRLTVL.

The V call is TRBV6-5, the J call TRBJ2-7; maybe TRBD2 (5 bases). This CDR3 comprises 13 residues. The V gene lost 0 bases and the J gene lost 7 bases, with 10 bases spanning the gap. Germline CDR1 is MNHEY and CDR2 is SVGAGI. The CDR3 DNA reads as TGTGCCAGCAGTTACTCGAGATCGGGGGAGCAGTACTTC. Translation: CASSYSRSGEQYF.

This clone appeared many times. The chain joins TRBV10-3 to TRBJ1-1; 7 bases are a match to TRBD1. This CDR3 comprises 14 residues. Germline trimming cut 6 bases from V and 1 base from J; bases unmatched to any gene: 5. Germline CDR1 reads ENHRY; CDR2 reads SYGVKD. CDR3 amino acids: CAIRTGTENTEAFF. CDR3 coding DNA: TGTGCCATCAGGACCGGGACAGAGAACACTGAAGCTTTCTTT.